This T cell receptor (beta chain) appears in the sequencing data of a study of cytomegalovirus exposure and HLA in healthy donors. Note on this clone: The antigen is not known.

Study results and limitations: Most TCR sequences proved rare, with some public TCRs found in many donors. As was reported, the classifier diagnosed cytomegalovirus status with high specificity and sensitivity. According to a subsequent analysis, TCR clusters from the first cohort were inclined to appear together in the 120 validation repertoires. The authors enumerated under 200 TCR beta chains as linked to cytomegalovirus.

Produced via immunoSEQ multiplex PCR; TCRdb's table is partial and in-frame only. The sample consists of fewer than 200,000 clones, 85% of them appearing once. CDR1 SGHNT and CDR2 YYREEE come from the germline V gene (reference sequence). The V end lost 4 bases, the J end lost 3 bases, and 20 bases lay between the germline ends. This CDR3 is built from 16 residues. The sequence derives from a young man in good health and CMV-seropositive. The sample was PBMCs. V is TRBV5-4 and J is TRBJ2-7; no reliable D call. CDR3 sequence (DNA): TGTGCCAGCAGCACCCTCCCACTTACCCCTATCTACGAGCAGTACTTC. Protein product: CASSTLPLTPIYEQYF.